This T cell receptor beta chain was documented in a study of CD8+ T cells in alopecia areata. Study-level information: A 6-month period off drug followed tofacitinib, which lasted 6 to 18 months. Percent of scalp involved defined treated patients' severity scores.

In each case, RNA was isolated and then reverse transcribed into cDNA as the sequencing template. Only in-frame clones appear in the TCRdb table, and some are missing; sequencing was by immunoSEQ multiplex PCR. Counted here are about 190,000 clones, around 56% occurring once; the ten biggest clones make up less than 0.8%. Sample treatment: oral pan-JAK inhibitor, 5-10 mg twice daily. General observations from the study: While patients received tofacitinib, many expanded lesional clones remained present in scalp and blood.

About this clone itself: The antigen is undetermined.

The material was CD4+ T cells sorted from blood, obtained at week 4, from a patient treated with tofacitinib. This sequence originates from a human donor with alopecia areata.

The CDR3 coding sequence is TGTGCCAGCAGTGAAGATTTGGGACCCCAAGAGACCCAGTACTTC. This translates into CASSEDLGPQETQYF. The chain recombines TRBV2 with TRBJ2-5; D is tentatively TRBD1 or TRBD2 (5 bases each). The germline V and J ends were trimmed by 1 base and 1 base, with 10 bases remaining between them. This CDR3 has 15 residues. Per the germline V gene, CDR1 is SNHLY and CDR2 is FYNNEI.